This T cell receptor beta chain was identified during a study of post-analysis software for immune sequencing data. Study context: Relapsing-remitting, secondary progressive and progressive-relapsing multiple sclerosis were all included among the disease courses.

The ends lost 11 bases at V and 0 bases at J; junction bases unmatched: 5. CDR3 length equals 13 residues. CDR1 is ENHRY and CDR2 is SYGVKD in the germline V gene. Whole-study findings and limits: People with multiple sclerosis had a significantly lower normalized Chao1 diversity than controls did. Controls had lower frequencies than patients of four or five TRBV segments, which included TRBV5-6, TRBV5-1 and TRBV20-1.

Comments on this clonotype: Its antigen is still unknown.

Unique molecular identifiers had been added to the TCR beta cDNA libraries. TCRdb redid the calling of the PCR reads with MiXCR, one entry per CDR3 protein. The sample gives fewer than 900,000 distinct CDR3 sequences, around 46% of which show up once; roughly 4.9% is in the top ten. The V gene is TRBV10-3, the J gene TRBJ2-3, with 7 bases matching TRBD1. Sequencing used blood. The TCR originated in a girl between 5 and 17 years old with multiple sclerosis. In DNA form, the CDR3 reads TGTGCCGCTACGGGACAGAGCACAGATACGCAGTATTTT. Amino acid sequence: CAATGQSTDTQYF.